This entry is about one T cell receptor (beta chain). Germline V gene data show CDR1 as SEHNR and CDR2 as FQNEAQ (reference sequence). CDR3 length: 15 amino acids. The V segment lost 5 bases and the J segment 5 bases; nucleotides outside the gene matches: 8. Clones were sequenced by immunoSEQ multiplex PCR, and TCRdb holds only the in-frame ones, with some missing. Of 200,000 to 250,000 clones listed, about four fifths are singletons. These data originate in a study of blood T cell repertoires in COVID-19. Overall study context: Italy, Spain and the United States were the sources of the convalescent and acute COVID-19 samples. PBMCs, B-cell-depleted T cells, or T cells provided the cDNA or gDNA that made up the material.

This clonotype originated in a woman aged 55-69 years who had recovered from COVID-19. This chain connects TRBV7-9 to TRBJ1-4; 7 bases fit TRBD1. The sample consisted of PBMCs or T cells enriched from blood (not recorded which). Here the CDR3 DNA reads TGTGCCAGCAGCCATGACACAGGGGTCAATGAAAAACTGTTTTTT. This encodes CASSHDTGVNEKLFF.